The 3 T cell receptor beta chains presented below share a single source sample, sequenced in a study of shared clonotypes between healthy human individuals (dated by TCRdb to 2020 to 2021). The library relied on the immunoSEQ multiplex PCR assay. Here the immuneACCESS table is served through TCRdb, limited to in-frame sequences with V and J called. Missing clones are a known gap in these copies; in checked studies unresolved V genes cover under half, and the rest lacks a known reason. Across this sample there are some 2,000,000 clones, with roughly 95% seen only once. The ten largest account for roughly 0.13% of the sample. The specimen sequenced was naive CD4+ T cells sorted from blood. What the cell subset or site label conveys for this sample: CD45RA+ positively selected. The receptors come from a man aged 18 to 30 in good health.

The CDR3 coding sequence is TGCGCCAGCAGCTACACTAGCGGGAACACCGGGGAGCTGTTTTTT. Translation: CASSYTSGNTGELFF. The gene calls are TRBV5-1 and TRBJ2-2; 8 bases are a match to TRBD2. With V trimmed by 3 bases and J by 1 base, 2 bases remained unmatched. CDR3 length: 15 residues. The germline V gene has CDR1 SGHRS and CDR2 YFSETQ.

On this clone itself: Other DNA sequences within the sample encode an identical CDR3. The CDR3 here is CASSLEGQTGELFF. Written as DNA, the CDR3 is TGCGCCAGCAGCCTGGAGGGCCAGACCGGGGAGCTGTTTTTT. The V gene is TRBV5-1, the J gene TRBJ2-2; D might be TRBD2 (6 bases). The CDR3 spans 14 residues. The V and J ends lost 4 bases and 5 bases respectively, with 12 bases between them. Germline V gene data show CDR1 as SGHRS and CDR2 as YFSETQ.

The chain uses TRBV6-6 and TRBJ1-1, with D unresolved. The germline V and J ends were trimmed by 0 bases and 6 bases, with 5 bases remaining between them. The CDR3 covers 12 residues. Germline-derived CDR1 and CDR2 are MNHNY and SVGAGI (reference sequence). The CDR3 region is CASSYSTAEAFF. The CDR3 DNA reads TGTGCCAGCAGTTACTCGACGGCTGAAGCTTTCTTT.